This TCR beta chain was identified in a study of blood T cell repertoires in COVID-19. Study information: Sources were T cells, B-cell-depleted T cells, or PBMCs; the material itself was cDNA or gDNA.

In the authors' methods: The authors estimated nucleated cell counts from reference gene primer amplification. Produced via immunoSEQ multiplex PCR; TCRdb's table is partial and in-frame only. From that table come the V and J calls and clone size; the DNA was used to work out D and trimming. The data hold about 59,000 clones, with less than 85% observed a single time. Deletions cut 4 bases from V and 3 bases from J, with 19 bases between. Germline V gene lookup returns CDR1 SGHVS and CDR2 FQNEAQ. The CDR3 has 17 residues. This chain joins TRBV7-8 and TRBJ1-3; D is unresolved. Sequencing was done on a sample of peripheral blood. The receptor comes from a human donor in a cohort sampled during active COVID-19. The CDR3 nucleotides read TGTGCCAGCAGCTCCCGCGGGCGGGGAGCGGATGGAAACACCATATATTTT. It yields the protein CASSSRGRGADGNTIYF.